This T cell receptor (beta chain) was identified during a study of blood T cell repertoires in COVID-19. Turning to the study itself: The United States, Italy and Spain provided the acute and convalescent COVID-19 samples. Sources were T cells, B-cell-depleted T cells, or PBMCs; the material itself was cDNA or gDNA.

Trimming cost V 5 bases and J 6 bases; bases outside gene matches: 13. Germline-derived CDR1 and CDR2 are MNHEY and SMNVEV (reference sequence). This CDR3 is built from 18 residues. Per the authors' pipeline: Estimation of nucleated cell counts was performed using reference gene primer amplification. Only in-frame clones appear in the TCRdb table, and some are missing; sequencing was by immunoSEQ multiplex PCR. D and trimming were read from the DNA, whereas the V and J calls and clone size are those reported in that table. The sample lists around 83,000 clones; 85% to 90% were seen once. This TCR derives from a man aged 70 or older with active or convalescent COVID-19. The chain links TRBV27 to TRBJ2-3; 14 bases agree with TRBD2. Sample: peripheral blood. In nucleotides, the CDR3 is TGTGCCAGCAGTACCTCCGGGACTAGCGGGAGCCTTTCCGATACGCAGTATTTT. It yields the protein CASSTSGTSGSLSDTQYF.